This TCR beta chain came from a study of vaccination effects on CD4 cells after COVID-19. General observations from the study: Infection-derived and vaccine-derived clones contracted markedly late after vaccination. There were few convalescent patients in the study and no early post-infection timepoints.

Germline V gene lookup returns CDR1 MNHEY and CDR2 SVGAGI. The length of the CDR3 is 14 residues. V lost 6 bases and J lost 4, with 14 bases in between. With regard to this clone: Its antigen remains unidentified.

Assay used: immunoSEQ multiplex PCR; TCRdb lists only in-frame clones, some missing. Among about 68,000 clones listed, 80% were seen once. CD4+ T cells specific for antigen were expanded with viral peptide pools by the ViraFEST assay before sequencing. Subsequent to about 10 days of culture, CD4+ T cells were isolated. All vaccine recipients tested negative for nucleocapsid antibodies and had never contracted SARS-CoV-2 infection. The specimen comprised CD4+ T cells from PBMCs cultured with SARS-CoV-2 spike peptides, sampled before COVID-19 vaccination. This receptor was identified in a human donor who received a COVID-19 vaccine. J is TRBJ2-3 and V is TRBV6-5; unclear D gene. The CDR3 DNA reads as TGTGCCAGCAGCCGGGTTCTGGCTCCAGATACGCAGTATTTT. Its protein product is CASSRVLAPDTQYF.